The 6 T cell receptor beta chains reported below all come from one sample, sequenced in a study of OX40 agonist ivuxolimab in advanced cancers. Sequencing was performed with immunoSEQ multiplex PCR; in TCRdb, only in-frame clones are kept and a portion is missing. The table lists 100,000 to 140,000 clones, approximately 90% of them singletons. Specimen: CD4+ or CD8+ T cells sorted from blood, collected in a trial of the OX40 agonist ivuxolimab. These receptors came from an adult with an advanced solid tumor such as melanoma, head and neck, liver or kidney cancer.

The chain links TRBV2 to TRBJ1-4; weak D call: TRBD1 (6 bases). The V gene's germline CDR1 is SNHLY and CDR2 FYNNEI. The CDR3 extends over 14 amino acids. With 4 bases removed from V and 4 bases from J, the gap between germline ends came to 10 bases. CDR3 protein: CASSATGYNEKLFF. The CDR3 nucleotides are TGTGCCAGCAGTGCAACAGGGTATAATGAAAAACTGTTTTTT.

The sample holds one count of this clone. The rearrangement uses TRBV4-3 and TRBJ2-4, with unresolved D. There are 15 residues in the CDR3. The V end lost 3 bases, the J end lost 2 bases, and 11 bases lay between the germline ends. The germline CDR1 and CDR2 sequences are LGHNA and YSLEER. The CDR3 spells CASSHQDGSKNIQYF. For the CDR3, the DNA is TGCGCCAGCAGCCACCAGGACGGGTCCAAAAACATTCAGTACTTC.

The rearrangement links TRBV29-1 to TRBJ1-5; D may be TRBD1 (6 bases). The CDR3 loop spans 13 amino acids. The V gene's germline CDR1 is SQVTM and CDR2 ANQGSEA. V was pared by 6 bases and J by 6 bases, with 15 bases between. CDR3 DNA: TGCAGCGTGTTACAGGGTCTGGGTCAGCCCCAGCATTTT. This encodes CSVLQGLGQPQHF.

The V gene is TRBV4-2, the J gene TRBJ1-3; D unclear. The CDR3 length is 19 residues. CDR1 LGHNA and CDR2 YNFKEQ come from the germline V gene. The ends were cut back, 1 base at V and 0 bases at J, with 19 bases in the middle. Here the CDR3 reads CASSQGSVYSLYSGNTIYF. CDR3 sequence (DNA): TGTGCCAGCAGCCAAGGTTCTGTCTACAGCCTGTACTCTGGAAACACCATATATTTT.

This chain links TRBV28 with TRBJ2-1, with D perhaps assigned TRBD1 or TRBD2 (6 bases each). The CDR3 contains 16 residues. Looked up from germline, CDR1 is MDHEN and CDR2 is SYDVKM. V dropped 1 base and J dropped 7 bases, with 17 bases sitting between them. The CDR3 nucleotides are TGTGCCAGCAGTTTATTGTTCGGAGGGGACACTAATGAGCAGTTCTTC. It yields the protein CASSLLFGGDTNEQFF.

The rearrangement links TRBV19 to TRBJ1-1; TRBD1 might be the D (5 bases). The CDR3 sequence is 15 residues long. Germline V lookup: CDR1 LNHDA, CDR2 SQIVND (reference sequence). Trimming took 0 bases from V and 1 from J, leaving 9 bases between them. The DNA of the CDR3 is TGTGCCAGTAGTATAGATGGGGGTTCGAACACTGAAGCTTTCTTT. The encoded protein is CASSIDGGSNTEAFF.